What follows are 16 T cell receptor beta chains derived from one specimen sequenced in a study of control samples from healthy donors and cancer patients. Libraries were prepared by immunoSEQ multiplex PCR; TCRdb keeps only in-frame clonotypes and omits some of them. The table has over 100,000 clones, roughly 90% seen once; the top ten hold around 2.3%. The material sequenced was blood. These receptors came from a man aged 40-49 years in good health.

This clone was seen a few times. The chain couples TRBV28 to TRBJ1-5, with unresolved D. Germline assignment: CDR1 MDHEN and CDR2 SYDVKM. This CDR3 comprises 14 residues. V lost 2 bases and J 2 bases, leaving 7 bases between the germline ends. The CDR3 protein is CASSLIGGNQPQHF. CDR3 in DNA: TGTGCCAGCAGTTTAATCGGGGGCAATCAGCCCCAGCATTTT.

The chain uses TRBV24-1 and TRBJ1-2; possible D gene TRBD1, 5 bases. The CDR3 length is 12 residues. V was trimmed by 3 bases and J by 5 bases, leaving 6 bases between them. The germline V gene has CDR1 KGHDR and CDR2 SFDVKD. The CDR3 nucleotides are TGTGCCACCAGTGATGAGGGGTATGGCTACACCTTC. Protein sequence: CATSDEGYGYTF.

This chain joins TRBV12-5 and TRBJ2-2; D is unresolved. CDR3 size: 12 residues. Germline loops: CDR1 LGHNT, CDR2 FRNRAP. V was pared by 6 bases and J by 6 bases, with 8 bases between. The CDR3 is CASGYDAGELFF. CDR3 sequence (DNA): TGTGCTAGTGGCTATGACGCCGGGGAGCTGTTTTTT.

The chain joins TRBV10-3 to TRBJ1-1; D is possibly TRBD1 (5 bases). Germline V gene data show CDR1 as ENHRY and CDR2 as SYGVKD. This CDR3 is built from 15 residues. Trimming pared 4 bases from V and 1 base from J, leaving 13 bases between. The CDR3 protein is CAISAFQGSNTEAFF. As DNA, the CDR3 is TGTGCCATCAGTGCTTTCCAGGGCTCGAACACTGAAGCTTTCTTT.

V and J are TRBV5-1 and TRBJ1-2; tentative D call: TRBD1 (5 bases). With 4 bases removed from V and 4 bases from J, the gap between germline ends came to 14 bases. The CDR3 loop spans 14 amino acids. Germline V gene data show CDR1 as SGHRS and CDR2 as YFSETQ. For the CDR3, the DNA is TGCGCCAGCAGCCCCGATACAGGCCCCTATGGCTACACCTTC. Translation: CASSPDTGPYGYTF. Full variable domain (remainder filled in from reference TRBV5-1 and TRBJ1-2): KAGVTQTPRYLIKTRGQQVTLSCSPISGHRSVSWYQQTPGQGLQFLFEYFSETQRNKGNFPGRFSGRQFSNSRSEMNVSTLELGDSALYLCASSPDTGPYGYTFGSGTRLTVV.

Only a few counts were recorded for this clone. The CDR3 here is CASSVGASYQETQYF. The CDR3 bases are TGTGCCAGCAGCGTAGGGGCAAGTTACCAAGAGACCCAGTACTTC. This chain uses TRBV9 with TRBJ2-5; D unclear. This CDR3 region has 15 residues. The V end lost 0 bases, the J end lost 0 bases, and 9 bases lay between the germline ends. CDR1 and CDR2 from the germline V gene are SGDLS and YYNGEE.

This clone showed up just a few times. The V and J genes are TRBV2 and TRBJ2-5; D ambiguous. In germline, CDR1 is SNHLY, CDR2 FYNNEI. V lost 4 bases and J 2 bases, leaving 8 bases between the germline ends. CDR3 length: 13 amino acids. CDR3 coding DNA: TGTGCCAGCAGTGTCAGCGTTCAAGAGACCCAGTACTTC. Translation: CASSVSVQETQYF.

The CDR3, as DNA: TGCGCCAGCAGCCGAGACGGGGCGGGGGGCCGGAATGAGCAGTTCTTC. It codes for CASSRDGAGGRNEQFF. V is TRBV4-1 and J is TRBJ2-1, with TRBD2 matching over 8 bases. Germline V lookup: CDR1 MGHRA, CDR2 YSYEKL. V dropped 4 bases and J dropped 7; count of bases not matched to a gene: 12. This CDR3 is built from 16 residues.

This clone is a singleton in its sample. This chain joins TRBV5-4 and TRBJ1-3; 10 bases fit TRBD1. V lost 4 bases, J lost 7 bases, and 5 bases stayed unmatched. The germline gives CDR1 SGHNT, CDR2 YYREEE (reference sequence). There are 14 residues in the CDR3. The CDR3 loop reads CASSQGQGRNTIYF. The CDR3 bases are TGTGCCAGCAGCCAGGGACAGGGGAGGAACACCATATATTTT.

The rearrangement links TRBV6-1 to TRBJ1-2, with 8 bases fitting TRBD1. The CDR3 runs 14 residues. Germline V gives CDR1 MNHNS, CDR2 SASEGT. V was clipped by 3 bases and J by 4 bases; unmatched bases: 4. CDR3 region: CASSDRTGTYGYTF. The CDR3 DNA is TGTGCCAGCAGTGACCGGACAGGGACCTATGGCTACACCTTC.

The CDR3: CASSPPSVTQYF. The CDR3 DNA reads as TGTGCCAGCAGTCCCCCCTCGGTAACCCAGTACTTC. The gene calls are TRBV12-3 or TRBV12-4 and TRBJ2-5; the D is unclear. The ends were cut back, 5 bases at V and 8 bases at J, with 12 bases in the middle. CDR3 length: 12 amino acids.

V usage is TRBV6-5 and J usage is TRBJ1-2, with 7 positions matching TRBD1. There are 15 residues in the CDR3. J gave up 4 bases and V 5 bases, and 10 bases lay outside the gene matches. CDR1 is MNHEY, CDR2 SVGAGI, per germline. This chain's CDR3 is CASSMLGGAGYGYTF. CDR3 nucleotides: TGTGCCAGCAGTATGCTAGGGGGCGCGGGCTATGGCTACACCTTC.

CDR3: CASSLTGAPDEKLFF. The CDR3 DNA is TGTGCCAGCAGCCTAACGGGGGCGCCGGATGAAAAACTGTTTTTT. This sequence joins TRBV6-5 and TRBJ1-4; D is perhaps TRBD1 (6 bases). The CDR3 is made up of 15 amino acids. Trimming cost V 6 bases and J 6 bases, with 17 bases left between them. Germline CDR1 is MNHEY and CDR2 is SVGAGI.

The J gene is TRBJ2-3, the V gene TRBV9; 8 bases line up with TRBD2. The CDR3 spans 16 residues. Looked up from germline, CDR1 is SGDLS and CDR2 is YYNGEE. Trimming removed 4 bases from V and 1 base from J; junction bases left unmatched: 8. The CDR3 region is CASSTGGTSGTDTQYF. CDR3 in DNA: TGTGCCAGCAGCACAGGAGGGACTAGTGGCACAGATACGCAGTATTTT.

This rearrangement joins TRBV6-5 to TRBJ2-1; D unresolved. The CDR3 contains 13 residues. The V gene lost 2 bases and the J gene lost 8 bases, with 10 bases spanning the gap. Germline values: CDR1 MNHEY, CDR2 SVGAGI. CDR3 amino acids: CASSYRRLYEQFF. The CDR3 DNA follows: TGTGCCAGCAGTTACCGTAGGTTGTATGAGCAGTTCTTC.

A note on this clone: Other DNA sequences of this sample code for an identical CDR3. For the CDR3, the DNA is TGTGCCAGCAGCTTAGGTGTTTCTGGAAACACCATATATTTT. Protein: CASSLGVSGNTIYF. The rearrangement uses TRBV7-8 and TRBJ1-3, with no clear D. CDR1 SGHVS and CDR2 FQNEAQ come from the germline V gene. Trimming stripped 1 base from V and 1 base from J, with 5 bases between. The CDR3 consists of 14 residues.